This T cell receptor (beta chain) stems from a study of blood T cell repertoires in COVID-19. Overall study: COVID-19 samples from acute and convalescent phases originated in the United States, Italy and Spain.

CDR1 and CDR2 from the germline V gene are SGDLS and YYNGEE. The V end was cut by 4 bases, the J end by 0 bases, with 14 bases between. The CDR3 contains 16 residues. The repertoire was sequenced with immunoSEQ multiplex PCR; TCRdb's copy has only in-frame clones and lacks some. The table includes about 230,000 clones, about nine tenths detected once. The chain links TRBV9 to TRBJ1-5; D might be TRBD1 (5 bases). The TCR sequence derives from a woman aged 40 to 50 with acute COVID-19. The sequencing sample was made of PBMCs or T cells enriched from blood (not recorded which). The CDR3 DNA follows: TGTGCCAGCAGCCCGCGGGACGGGCTTAGCAATCAGCCCCAGCATTTT. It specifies CASSPRDGLSNQPQHF.